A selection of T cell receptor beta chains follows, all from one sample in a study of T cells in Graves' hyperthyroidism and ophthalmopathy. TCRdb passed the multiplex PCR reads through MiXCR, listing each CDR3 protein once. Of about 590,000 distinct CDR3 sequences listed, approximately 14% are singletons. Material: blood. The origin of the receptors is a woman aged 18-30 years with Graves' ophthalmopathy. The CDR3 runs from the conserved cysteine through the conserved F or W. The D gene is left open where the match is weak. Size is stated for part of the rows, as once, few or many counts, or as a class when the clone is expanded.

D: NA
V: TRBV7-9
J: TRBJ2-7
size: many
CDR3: CASSLMIAETRPYEQYF
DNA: TGTGCCAGCAGCTTAATGATAGCGGAGACTCGACCCTACGAGCAGTACTTC

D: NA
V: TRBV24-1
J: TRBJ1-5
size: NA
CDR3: CAIQGRIRNQPQHF
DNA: TGTGCCATTCAGGGCCGTATTCGCAATCAGCCCCAGCATTTT

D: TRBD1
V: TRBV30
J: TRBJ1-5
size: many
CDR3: CAWAPGGMRNPQHF
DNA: TGTGCCTGGGCTCCAGGGGGGATGAGGAATCCCCAGCATTTT

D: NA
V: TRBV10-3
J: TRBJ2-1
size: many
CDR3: CAIRAQSYNEQFF
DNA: TGTGCCATCAGGGCCCAGTCCTACAATGAGCAGTTCTTC

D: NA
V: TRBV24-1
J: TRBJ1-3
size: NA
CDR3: CATRPSSGNTIYF
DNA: TGTGCCACCCGGCCGAGCTCTGGAAACACCATATATTTT

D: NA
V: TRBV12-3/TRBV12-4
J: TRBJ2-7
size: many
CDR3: CASRSTSPRGYEQYF
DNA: TGTGCCAGCAGGTCTACTTCACCAAGAGGGTACGAGCAGTACTTC

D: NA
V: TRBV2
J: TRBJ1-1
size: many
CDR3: CASSGGGFEAFF
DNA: TGTGCCAGCAGTGGGGGAGGGTTTGAAGCTTTCTTT

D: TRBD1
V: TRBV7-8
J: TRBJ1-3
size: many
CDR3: CASSPGGNSGNTIYF
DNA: TGTGCCAGCAGCCCAGGGGGAAACTCTGGAAACACCATATATTTT

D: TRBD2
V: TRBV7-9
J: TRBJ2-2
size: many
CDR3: CASSFAPGLPTNTGELFF
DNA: TGTGCCAGCAGCTTCGCCCCGGGACTACCCACGAACACCGGGGAGCTGTTTTTT

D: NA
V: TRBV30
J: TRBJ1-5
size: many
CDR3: CAWSDTGSYQPQHF
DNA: TGTGCCTGGAGTGATACAGGGTCTTATCAGCCCCAGCATTTT

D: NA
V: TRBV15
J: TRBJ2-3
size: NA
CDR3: CATSRELSAGGTDTQYF
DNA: TGTGCCACCAGCAGAGAGCTCTCAGCGGGTGGCACAGATACGCAGTATTTT

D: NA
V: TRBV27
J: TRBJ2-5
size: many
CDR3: CASLSGWETQYF
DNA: TGTGCCAGCCTCAGCGGATGGGAGACCCAGTACTTC

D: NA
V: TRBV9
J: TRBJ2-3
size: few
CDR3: CASSQSLGVRDTQYF
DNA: TGTGCCAGCAGCCAGAGTCTAGGGGTACGAGATACGCAGTATTTT

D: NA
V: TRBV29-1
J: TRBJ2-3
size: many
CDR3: CSPSENTDTQYF
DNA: TGCAGCCCTAGTGAGAACACAGATACGCAGTATTTT

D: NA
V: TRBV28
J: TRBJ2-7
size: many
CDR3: CASSLNNYEQYF
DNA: TGTGCCAGCAGTTTGAATAACTACGAGCAGTACTTC

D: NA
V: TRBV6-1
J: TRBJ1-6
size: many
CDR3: CASSEDLGAASPLHF
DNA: TGTGCCAGCAGTGAAGATCTGGGGGCAGCTTCACCCCTCCACTTT

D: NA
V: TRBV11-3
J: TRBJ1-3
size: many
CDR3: CASSFTGNTIYF
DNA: TGTGCCAGCAGCTTCACGGGGAACACCATATATTTT

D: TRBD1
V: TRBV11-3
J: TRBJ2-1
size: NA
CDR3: CASSLVGTGLHEQFF
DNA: TGTGCCAGCAGCTTAGTAGGGACAGGGTTACATGAGCAGTTCTTC

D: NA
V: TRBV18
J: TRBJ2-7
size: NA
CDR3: CASSPDPTSGEQYF
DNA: TGTGCCAGCTCACCTGACCCGACGAGCGGCGAGCAGTACTTC

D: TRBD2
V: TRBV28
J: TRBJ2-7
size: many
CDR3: CASSFSRGRAAQYF
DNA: TGTGCCAGCAGTTTTTCTCGCGGGAGGGCGGCGCAGTACTTC

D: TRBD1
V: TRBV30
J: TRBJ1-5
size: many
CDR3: CAWSVRDRDAQHF
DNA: TGTGCCTGGAGTGTACGGGACAGGGATGCCCAGCATTTT

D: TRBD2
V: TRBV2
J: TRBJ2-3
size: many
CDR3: CASKRLAGGVGTDTQYF
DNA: TGTGCCAGCAAAAGGCTAGCGGGAGGTGTTGGAACAGATACGCAGTATTTT

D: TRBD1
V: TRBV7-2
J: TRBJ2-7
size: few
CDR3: CASSLQGALDEQYF
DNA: TGTGCCAGCAGCCTACAGGGGGCTCTCGACGAGCAGTACTTC

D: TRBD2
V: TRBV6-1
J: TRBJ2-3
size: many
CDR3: CASSILAGGPRLIGNTQYF
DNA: TGTGCCAGCAGCATCTTAGCGGGAGGGCCGCGGCTAATTGGGAATACGCAGTATTTT

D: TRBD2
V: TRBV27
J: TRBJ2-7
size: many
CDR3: CASSLGTRGTYEQYF
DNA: TGTGCCAGCAGTTTGGGGACTAGGGGGACCTACGAGCAGTACTTC

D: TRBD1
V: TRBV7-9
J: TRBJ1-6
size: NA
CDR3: CASSPGQVNSPLHF
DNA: TGTGCCAGCAGCCCGGGACAGGTTAATTCACCCCTCCACTTT

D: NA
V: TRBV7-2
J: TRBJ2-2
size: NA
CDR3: CASSREVNTGELFF
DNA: TGTGCCAGCAGCCGAGAAGTAAACACCGGGGAGCTGTTTTTT

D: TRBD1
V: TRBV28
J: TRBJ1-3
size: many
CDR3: CASFSRGSSGNTIYF
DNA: TGTGCCAGCTTTAGCAGGGGGAGTTCTGGAAACACCATATATTTT

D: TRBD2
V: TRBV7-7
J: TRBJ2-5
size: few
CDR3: CASSGTSGHQETQYF
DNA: TGTGCTAGCAGCGGGACTAGCGGGCATCAAGAGACCCAGTACTTC

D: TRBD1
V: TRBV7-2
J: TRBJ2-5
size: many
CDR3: CASSRTGGGETQYF
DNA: TGTGCCAGCAGCCGGACAGGGGGGGGAGAGACCCAGTACTTC

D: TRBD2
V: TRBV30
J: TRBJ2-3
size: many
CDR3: CAEDGGRGGPGGTQYF
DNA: TGTGCCGAGGACGGCGGGAGGGGAGGGCCAGGTGGGACGCAGTATTTT

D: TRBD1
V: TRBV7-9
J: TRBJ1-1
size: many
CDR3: CASSPTGARRNTEAFF
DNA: TGTGCCAGCAGCCCGACAGGGGCGCGAAGGAACACTGAAGCTTTCTTT

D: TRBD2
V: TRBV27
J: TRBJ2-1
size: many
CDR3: CASTRRGTSGRGEQFF
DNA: TGTGCCAGCACCCGAAGAGGGACTAGCGGGAGAGGTGAGCAGTTCTTC

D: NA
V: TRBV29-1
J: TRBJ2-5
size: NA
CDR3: CSVGEGGRETQYF
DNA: TGCAGCGTTGGAGAAGGGGGGCGGGAGACCCAGTACTTC

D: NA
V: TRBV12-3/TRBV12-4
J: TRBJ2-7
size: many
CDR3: CASSLGSHYEQYF
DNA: TGTGCCAGCAGTTTGGGCAGCCACTACGAGCAGTACTTC

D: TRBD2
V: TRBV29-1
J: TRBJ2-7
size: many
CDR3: CSVESERTSGLYEQYF
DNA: TGCAGCGTTGAATCTGAACGGACTAGCGGGCTGTACGAGCAGTACTTC

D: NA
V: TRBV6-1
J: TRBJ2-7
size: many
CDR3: CASSLPPDEQYF
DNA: TGTGCCAGCAGTCTCCCACCAGACGAGCAGTACTTC

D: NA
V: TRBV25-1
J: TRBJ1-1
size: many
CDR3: CASSEAAGRGTEAFF
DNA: TGTGCCAGCAGTGAAGCGGCAGGGAGGGGTACTGAAGCTTTCTTT

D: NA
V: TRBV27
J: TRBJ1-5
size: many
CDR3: CASSLEGRVTHGNQPQHF
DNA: TGTGCCAGCAGTTTAGAGGGACGGGTCACTCACGGCAATCAGCCCCAGCATTTT

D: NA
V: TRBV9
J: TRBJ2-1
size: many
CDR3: CASSPRSERAEQFF
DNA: TGTGCCAGCAGCCCACGATCGGAGCGAGCTGAGCAGTTCTTC

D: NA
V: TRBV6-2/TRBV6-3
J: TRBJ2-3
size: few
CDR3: CASSLGFRDAQYF
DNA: TGTGCCAGCAGTTTAGGTTTCAGAGATGCGCAGTATTTT

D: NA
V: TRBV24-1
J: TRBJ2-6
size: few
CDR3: CATSVVRGGANVLTF
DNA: TGTGCCACCAGTGTTGTCCGTGGGGGGGCCAACGTCCTGACTTTC

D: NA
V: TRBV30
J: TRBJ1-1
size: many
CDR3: CAWSPGPGTEAFF
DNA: TGTGCCTGGAGTCCAGGCCCCGGTACTGAAGCTTTCTTT

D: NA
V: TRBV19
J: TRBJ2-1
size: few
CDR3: CASSTAKGENEQFF
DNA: TGTGCCAGTAGTACCGCCAAAGGGGAGAATGAGCAGTTCTTC

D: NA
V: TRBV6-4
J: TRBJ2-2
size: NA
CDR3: CASSSLRQVYTGELFF
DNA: TGTGCCAGCAGTTCCCTACGGCAGGTTTACACCGGGGAGCTGTTTTTT

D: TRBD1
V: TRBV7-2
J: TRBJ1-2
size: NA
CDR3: CASSQRTGVTYGYTF
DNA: TGTGCCAGCAGCCAGAGGACAGGGGTGACCTATGGCTACACCTTC

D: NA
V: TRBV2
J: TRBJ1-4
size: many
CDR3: CASSRIGTRDSSTNEKLFF
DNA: TGTGCCAGCAGCCGAATCGGGACACGGGACTCTTCAACTAATGAAAAACTGTTTTTT

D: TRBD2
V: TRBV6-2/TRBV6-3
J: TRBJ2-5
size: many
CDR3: CASSPRAGVGETQYF
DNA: TGTGCCAGCAGTCCGCGCGCGGGAGTGGGTGAGACCCAGTACTTC

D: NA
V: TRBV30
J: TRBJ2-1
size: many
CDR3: CAWTPRSSYNEQFF
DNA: TGTGCCTGGACCCCCAGGAGCTCCTACAATGAGCAGTTCTTC

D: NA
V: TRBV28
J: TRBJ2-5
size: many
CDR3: CASRGWGEETQYF
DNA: TGTGCCAGCAGAGGGTGGGGCGAAGAGACCCAGTACTTC

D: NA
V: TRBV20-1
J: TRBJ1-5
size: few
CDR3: CSALRTRSDQPQHF
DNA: TGCAGTGCCTTGAGGACACGGAGCGATCAGCCCCAGCATTTT

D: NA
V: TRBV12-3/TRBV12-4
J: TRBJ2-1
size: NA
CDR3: CATGYFYNEQFF
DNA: TGTGCCACGGGGTACTTCTACAATGAGCAGTTCTTC

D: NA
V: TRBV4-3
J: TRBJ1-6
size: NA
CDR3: CASSQELDKGNSPLHF
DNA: TGCGCCAGCAGCCAAGAGCTGGACAAGGGAAATTCACCCCTCCACTTT

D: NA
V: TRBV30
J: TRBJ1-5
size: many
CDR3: CAWTERMNQPQHF
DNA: TGTGCCTGGACTGAGAGGATGAATCAGCCCCAGCATTTT

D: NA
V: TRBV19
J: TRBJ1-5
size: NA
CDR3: CASSIAWRYSGNQPQHF
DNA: TGTGCCAGTAGTATAGCTTGGCGGTATTCGGGCAATCAGCCCCAGCATTTT

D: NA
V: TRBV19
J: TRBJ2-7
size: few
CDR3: CATGGSSYEQYF
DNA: TGTGCCACCGGCGGCAGCTCCTACGAGCAGTACTTC

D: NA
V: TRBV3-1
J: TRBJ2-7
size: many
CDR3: CASSQGPSSYEQYF
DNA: TGTGCCAGCAGCCAAGGGCCGAGCTCCTACGAGCAGTACTTC

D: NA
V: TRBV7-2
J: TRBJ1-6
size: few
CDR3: CASSLLGPNSPLHF
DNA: TGTGCCAGCAGCCTCCTGGGGCCTAATTCACCCCTCCACTTT

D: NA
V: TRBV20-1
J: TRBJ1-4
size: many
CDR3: CSARTGNEKLFF
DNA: TGCAGTGCACGAACAGGCAATGAAAAACTGTTTTTT

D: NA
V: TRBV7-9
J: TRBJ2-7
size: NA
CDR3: CASSLQAKPPYEQYF
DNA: TGTGCCAGCAGCTTACAGGCTAAGCCCCCCTACGAGCAGTACTTC